These 15 T cell receptor beta chains share one sample of origin, sequenced in a study of monozygotic twins with inflammatory bowel disease. Each CDR3 protein gets one entry in TCRdb, which reprocessed the 5' RACE reads and gives no DNA. There are a few hundred thousand distinct CDR3 sequences in the sample, with roughly 5.3% held by the top ten. Sequenced material: blood. These receptors all stem from a human donor with ulcerative colitis or Crohn's disease, or a healthy co-twin of an affected twin (not recorded which).

The chain has TRBV19 and TRBJ1-1. Germline CDR1 and CDR2: LNHDA and SQIVND (reference sequence). The CDR3 totals 11 residues. Here the CDR3 reads CASRTADEAFF.

The chain is built from TRBV7-2 and TRBJ2-1; TCRdb's D call of TRBD2 is untestable without DNA. The CDR3 runs 14 residues. From germline, CDR1 is SGHTA and CDR2 FQGNSA. The CDR3 here is CASSPPGLTNEQFF. Variable domain in full (rest from reference TRBV7-2 and TRBJ2-1): GAGVSQSPSNKVTEKGKDVELRCDPISGHTALYWYRQSLGQGLEFLIYFQGNSAPDKSGLPSDRFSAERTGGSVSTLTIQRTQQEDSAVYLCASSPPGLTNEQFFGPGTRLTVL.

The chain carries TRBV24-1 and TRBJ2-1; TCRdb gives TRBD1 as the D gene, but with no DNA this cannot be confirmed. Germline assignment: CDR1 KGHDR and CDR2 SFDVKD. This CDR3 has 17 residues. The CDR3 sequence is CATSDNKNRGLYNEQFF.

This chain uses TRBV5-1 with TRBJ1-6. CDR1 is SGHRS and CDR2 is YFSETQ in the germline V gene. This CDR3 has 13 residues. This CDR3 reads CASSRGLNSPLHF.

CDR3 sequence: CASSDGDGANVLTF. The chain has TRBV6-4 and TRBJ2-6. This CDR3 comprises 14 residues. Germline-derived CDR1 and CDR2 are MRHNA and SNTAGT.

Here the CDR3 reads CSARNPSGSDEQYF. V and J are TRBV20-1 and TRBJ2-7; TCRdb picks TRBD2, but there is no DNA to check that call. Germline-derived CDR1 and CDR2 are DFQATT and SNEGSKA (reference sequence). The CDR3 consists of 14 residues.

V usage is TRBV21-1 and J usage is TRBJ2-7; TCRdb indicates TRBD1, and absent DNA this call remains unverified. TRBV21-1 is annotated as a pseudogene. The CDR3 is 15 residues long. CDR3 sequence: CASSTTGGGTYEQYF.

The rearrangement links TRBV28 to TRBJ1-1. CDR1 is MDHEN, CDR2 SYDVKM, per germline. The CDR3 loop spans 11 amino acids. CDR3: CAILKNTEAFF.

The chain couples TRBV20-1 to TRBJ2-7; TCRdb picks TRBD1, but there is no DNA to check that call. Germline V gene data show CDR1 as DFQATT and CDR2 as SNEGSKA (reference sequence). This CDR3 spans 15 amino acids. CDR3 protein: CSASPGTSSSYEQYF.

The chain has TRBV2 and TRBJ2-1; without DNA, the TCRdb call of TRBD2 cannot be checked. CDR3 length equals 13 residues. Germline V gives CDR1 SNHLY, CDR2 FYNNEI. The CDR3 sequence is CARTSGAYNEQFF.

The chain uses TRBV3-1 and TRBJ2-1; the D call of TRBD1 rests on TCRdb alone, since no DNA is present to check it. The CDR3 spans 11 residues. CDR1 LGHDT and CDR2 YNNKEL come from the germline V gene (reference sequence). The CDR3 reads CASRKTGEQFF.

The chain has TRBV6-5 and TRBJ1-5; the D gene TCRdb calls, TRBD1, cannot be checked with no DNA. From germline, CDR1 is MNHEY and CDR2 SVGAGI. CDR3 length equals 16 residues. The CDR3 spells CASSYFDRVSNQPQHF.

The rearrangement uses TRBV7-2 and TRBJ2-7; TCRdb selects TRBD1, and the lack of DNA leaves this call unchecked. Germline V gives CDR1 SGHTA, CDR2 FQGNSA. CDR3 length: 14 residues. Here the CDR3 reads CASSTTGISYEQYF.

This chain joins TRBV20-1 and TRBJ2-2; TCRdb selects TRBD1, and the lack of DNA leaves this call unchecked. The CDR3 contains 15 residues. Looked up from germline, CDR1 is DFQATT and CDR2 is SNEGSKA (reference sequence). CDR3 sequence: CSAREGGRNTGELFF.

The chain couples TRBV7-8 to TRBJ1-3. Germline CDR1 and CDR2: SGHVS and FQNEAQ. This CDR3 spans 14 amino acids. This CDR3 reads CASRQRSSGNTIYF.